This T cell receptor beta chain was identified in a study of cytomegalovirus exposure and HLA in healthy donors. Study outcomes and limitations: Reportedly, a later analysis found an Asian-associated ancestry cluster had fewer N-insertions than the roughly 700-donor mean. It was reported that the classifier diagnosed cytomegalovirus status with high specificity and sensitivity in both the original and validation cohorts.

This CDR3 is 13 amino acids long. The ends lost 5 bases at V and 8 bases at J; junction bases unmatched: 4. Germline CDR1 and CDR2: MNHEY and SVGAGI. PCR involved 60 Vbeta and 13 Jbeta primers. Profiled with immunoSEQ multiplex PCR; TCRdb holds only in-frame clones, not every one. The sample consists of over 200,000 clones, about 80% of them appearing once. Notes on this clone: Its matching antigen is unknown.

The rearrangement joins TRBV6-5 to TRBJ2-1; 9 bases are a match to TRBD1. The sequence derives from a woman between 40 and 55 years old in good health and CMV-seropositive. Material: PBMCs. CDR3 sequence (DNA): TGTGCCAGCAGTAAAGACAGGGGGTATGAGCAGTTCTTC. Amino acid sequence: CASSKDRGYEQFF.